This is a list of T cell receptor beta chains from one sample in a study of cytomegalovirus exposure and HLA in healthy donors. TCRdb's table, derived via immunoSEQ multiplex PCR, lists solely in-frame clones and lacks some. This table holds 65,000 to 80,000 clones, 94% found once. Sequencing was carried out using PBMCs. These receptors were taken from a woman between 18 and 29 years old in good health and CMV-seropositive. Each CDR3 is given with its conserved first and last residue. The D gene is left open where the match is weak. Where a row states a size, it is once, few, many or the class of an expanded clone; other rows omit it.

V	D	size	J	DNA	CDR3
TRBV4-2	NA	few	TRBJ2-7	TGTGCCAGCAGCCAAGATCCCGGGGAGGCCTACGAGCAGTACTTC	CASSQDPGEAYEQYF
TRBV27	TRBD2	few	TRBJ2-5	TGTGCCAGCAGTTTAACGGCGGGGGGGCCCCAAGAGACCCAGTACTTC	CASSLTAGGPQETQYF
TRBV18	NA	NA	TRBJ1-6	TGTGCCAGCTCACCCCGGGGGAATTCACCCCTCCACTTT	CASSPRGNSPLHF
TRBV30	TRBD1	NA	TRBJ1-1	TGTGCCTGGAGTGCGGGACAGCAGAACACTGAAGCTTTCTTT	CAWSAGQQNTEAFF
TRBV7-3	TRBD1	NA	TRBJ2-2	TGTGCCAGCAGCTTAATGCTTAGGACAGGGAGGAGCGGGGAGCTGTTTTTT	CASSLMLRTGRSGELFF
TRBV5-1	NA	NA	TRBJ2-3	TGCGCCAGCAGCATAGACAGAAGCACAGATACGCAGTATTTT	CASSIDRSTDTQYF
TRBV6-4	NA	NA	TRBJ1-2	TGTGCCAGCAGTCGCAAGGTAGCCCCACACCCCCTCGGCTACACCTTC	CASSRKVAPHPLGYTF
TRBV7-9	TRBD2	NA	TRBJ2-7	TGTGCCAGCAGCCTAACCGGACTAGCGGGAACCTACGAGCAGTACTTC	CASSLTGLAGTYEQYF
TRBV9	TRBD2	NA	TRBJ2-1	TGTGCCAGCAGCGTAGGTGGCACGACTAGCGGGAAGAGGGATGAGCAGTTCTTC	CASSVGGTTSGKRDEQFF
TRBV4-3	TRBD1	NA	TRBJ1-1	TGCGCCAGCAGCCAAGATCCAGGGGGCGAGACTGAAGCTTTCTTT	CASSQDPGGETEAFF
TRBV7-3	TRBD2	NA	TRBJ2-3	TGTGCCAGCAGCCTAGGGACTAGCCCCACAGATACGCAGTATTTT	CASSLGTSPTDTQYF
TRBV4-1	TRBD2	NA	TRBJ2-5	TGCGCCAGCAGCCAAGTTAGCGGGGGGGCCCGTGAGACCCAGTACTTC	CASSQVSGGARETQYF
TRBV7-2	TRBD2	NA	TRBJ2-7	TGTGCCAGCAGCTTACAACTGTGGTACAGCGGGAGTCGGGGAGAGCAGTACTTC	CASSLQLWYSGSRGEQYF
TRBV16	NA	NA	TRBJ2-3	TGTGCCAGCACCCCCGGAGCGGGAGATACGCAGTATTTT	CASTPGAGDTQYF
TRBV7-9	NA	NA	TRBJ2-7	TGTGCCAGCAGCCCGGAGGGGTCCGGTGACAGAATCTACGAGCAGTACTTC	CASSPEGSGDRIYEQYF
TRBV7-2	NA	once	TRBJ2-6	TGTGCCAGCAGCTTGGGGGGTACTGGGGCCAACGTCCTGACTTTC	CASSLGGTGANVLTF
TRBV7-6	NA	NA	TRBJ2-7	TGTGCCAGCAGCCCCTTTGCCCCCACTCCCGGGACTTACAACTCCTACGAGCAGTACTTC	CASSPFAPTPGTYNSYEQYF
TRBV2	NA	NA	TRBJ1-3	TGTGCCAGCAGGCAGGCTGAAGGAAACACCATATATTTT	CASRQAEGNTIYF
TRBV5-4	TRBD1	NA	TRBJ2-7	TGTGCCAGCAGCTTTATAGGGGGCGACGAGCAGTACTTC	CASSFIGGDEQYF
TRBV4-1	TRBD1	NA	TRBJ1-4	TGCGCCAGCCATACAGGGGTTTTGGCAACTAATGAAAAACTGTTTTTT	CASHTGVLATNEKLFF
TRBV5-1	TRBD1	NA	TRBJ2-7	TGCGCCAGCAGCCAGGGACAGGGGAATATCCAGTTC	CASSQGQGNIQF
TRBV7-9	NA	NA	TRBJ2-5	TGTGCCAGCAGCCGGTGGGAGGCGGGGACCCAGTACTTC	CASSRWEAGTQYF